This passage covers 21 T cell receptor beta chains from one sample sequenced in a study of beta chain features in type 1 diabetes. Points from the study as a whole: Significant though moderate, a shortening of TCRB CDR3s appeared in all four CD4+ subsets of Type 1 diabetes patients.

The sequenced template was cDNA made from the entire isolated RNA. The repertoire was sequenced with immunoSEQ multiplex PCR; TCRdb's copy has only in-frame clones and lacks some. The sample holds some 120,000 clones, around a sixth seen once. These receptors have no known antigen. Input material: central memory CD4+ T cells from blood. The receptor set was obtained from a man younger than 30 with type 1 diabetes.

The chain combines TRBV7-9 with TRBJ2-1, with 9 bases identical to TRBD1. CDR1 and CDR2 (germline): SEHNR, FQNEAQ (reference sequence). The CDR3 runs 14 residues. Unmatched junction bases numbered 3, after V lost 0 bases and J lost 9 bases. Written as DNA, the CDR3 is TGTGCCAGCAGCTTAGCGAGGGACAGGGCTGAGCAGTTCTTC. Protein sequence: CASSLARDRAEQFF. The full variable domain, in which reference TRBV7-9 and TRBJ2-1 provide the parts outside the CDR3, is DTGVSQNPRHKITKRGQNVTFRCDPISEHNRLYWYRQTLGQGPEFLTYFQNEAQLEKSRLLSDRFSAERPKGSFSTLEIQRTEQGDSAMYLCASSLARDRAEQFFGPGTRLTVL.

The rearrangement uses TRBV6-6 and TRBJ2-2, with D unresolved. CDR3 size: 12 residues. Deletions cut 6 bases from V and 5 bases from J, with 7 bases between. Germline values: CDR1 MNHNY, CDR2 SVGAGI (reference sequence). CDR3 region: CASRAITGELFF. In DNA form, the CDR3 reads TGTGCCAGCAGGGCCATTACCGGGGAGCTGTTTTTT.

This chain uses TRBV7-2 with TRBJ2-4, with 8 bases lining up with TRBD1. With V trimmed by 5 bases and J by 4 bases, 10 bases remained unmatched. The CDR3 consists of 16 residues. Germline assignment: CDR1 SGHTA and CDR2 FQGNSA. The CDR3 here is CASSPSPTGAKNIQYF. CDR3 DNA sequence: TGTGCCAGCAGCCCGAGCCCGACAGGGGCTAAAAACATTCAGTACTTC.

V and J are TRBV30 and TRBJ2-3; 7 bases are shared with TRBD2. V dropped 0 bases and J dropped 1; count of bases not matched to a gene: 4. There are 15 residues in the CDR3. Germline V lookup: CDR1 GTSNPN, CDR2 SVGIG (reference sequence). CDR3 nucleotides: TGTGCCTGGAGTGTCTGGGGGGGAGGCACAGATACGCAGTATTTT. As protein: CAWSVWGGGTDTQYF.

This chain joins TRBV11-1 and TRBJ2-3; D is uncertain. The germline V and J ends were trimmed by 5 bases and 6 bases, with 15 bases remaining between them. CDR1 is SGHAT, CDR2 FQDESV, per germline (reference sequence). The CDR3 extends over 14 amino acids. The CDR3 loop is CASSAWSSSDTQYF. The CDR3 nucleotides read TGTGCCAGCAGCGCGTGGAGTTCCAGCGATACGCAGTATTTT.

This clone was found a few times. The rearrangement links TRBV29-1 to TRBJ2-2; D possibly uses TRBD1 or TRBD2 (7 bases each). From germline, CDR1 is SQVTM and CDR2 ANQGSEA. The V gene lost 3 bases and the J gene lost 4 bases, with 21 bases spanning the gap. CDR3 size: 17 residues. CDR3 region: CSVDTAQGGQLTGELFF. CDR3 DNA: TGCAGCGTTGATACGGCTCAGGGGGGGCAGCTCACCGGGGAGCTGTTTTTT.

The chain links TRBV30 to TRBJ1-6; 8 bases match TRBD1. Trimming cost V 4 bases and J 9 bases; bases outside gene matches: 11. Germline CDR1 GTSNPN, CDR2 SVGIG (reference sequence). CDR3 length: 15 amino acids. CDR3 nucleotide sequence: TGTGCCTGGATTGCTTCAGGGGGCCGGGGTTCACCCCTCCACTTT. It codes for CAWIASGGRGSPLHF.

This clone turned up a few times. The chain joins TRBV11-2 to TRBJ2-7, with 10 nucleotides matching TRBD2. The CDR3 extends over 16 amino acids. CDR1 SGHAT and CDR2 FQNNGV come from the germline V gene. V dropped 3 bases and J dropped 5; count of bases not matched to a gene: 10. The CDR3 DNA sequence: TGTGCCAGCAGCTTGCGGCAGCGGGAGGGCGTCGACGAGCAGTACTTC. It translates to CASSLRQREGVDEQYF. Drawing the rest from reference TRBV11-2 and TRBJ2-7, the complete variable domain is EAGVAQSPRYKIIEKRQSVAFWCNPISGHATLYWYQQILGQGPKLLIQFQNNGVVDDSQLPKDRFSAERLKGVDSTLKIQPAKLEDSAVYLCASSLRQREGVDEQYFGPGTRLTVT.

The chain combines TRBV21-1 with TRBJ2-5; the table calls TRBD1, which could not be checked here. TRBV21-1 is described as a pseudogene. The CDR3 runs 14 residues. CDR3 loop: CASSKVGHRETQYF. The CDR3 DNA reads as TGTGCCAGCAGCAAAGTGGGACATCGGGAGACCCAGTACTTC.

The V and J genes are TRBV30 and TRBJ1-2; 7 nucleotides match TRBD1. There are 15 residues in the CDR3. The ends lost 1 base at V and 1 base at J; junction bases unmatched: 6. In germline, CDR1 is GTSNPN, CDR2 SVGIG (reference sequence). DNA for the CDR3: TGTGCCTGGAGTGCCGGGACAGCGAATAACTATGGCTACACCTTC. Its translation: CAWSAGTANNYGYTF.

The CDR3 spells CASSFRGVPDTQYF. In DNA form, the CDR3 reads TGTGCCAGCAGCTTTCGGGGGGTCCCCGATACGCAGTATTTT. This sequence joins TRBV7-3 and TRBJ2-3; 7 bases map to TRBD2. The trim removed 3 bases at V and 6 bases at J, leaving 6 bases unmatched. Germline loops: CDR1 SGHTA, CDR2 FQGTGA. CDR3 length: 14 residues. The whole variable domain, filled in from reference TRBV7-3 and TRBJ2-3, reads GAGVSQTPSNKVTEKGKYVELRCDPISGHTALYWYRQSLGQGPEFLIYFQGTGAADDSGLPNDRFFAVRPEGSVSTLKIQRTERGDSAVYLCASSFRGVPDTQYFGPGTRLTVL.

Notes on this clone: The identical CDR3 is also encoded by other nucleotide sequences in the sample. The chain combines TRBV30 with TRBJ1-1, with D maybe TRBD1 (5 bases). CDR1 and CDR2 from the germline V gene are GTSNPN and SVGIG (reference sequence). The CDR3 extends over 13 amino acids. The V and J ends lost 2 bases and 0 bases respectively, with 7 bases between them. The CDR3 sequence: CAWSRGLNTEAFF. CDR3 DNA: TGTGCCTGGAGTCGGGGCCTGAACACTGAAGCTTTCTTT.

This chain uses TRBV7-2 with TRBJ1-6; TRBD1 agrees at 7 bases. This CDR3 is 14 amino acids long. V dropped 5 bases and J dropped 8; count of bases not matched to a gene: 6. Germline V gives CDR1 SGHTA, CDR2 FQGNSA. Here the CDR3 reads CASSAGTAYSPLHF. The CDR3 nucleotides are TGTGCCAGCAGCGCCGGGACAGCTTATTCACCCCTCCACTTT.

This clone was detected many times. The chain carries TRBV15 and TRBJ2-3; D ambiguous. Germline CDR1 and CDR2: LNHNV and YYDKDF (reference sequence). There are 15 residues in the CDR3. Trimming pared 0 bases from V and 2 bases from J, leaving 9 bases between. In DNA form, the CDR3 reads TGTGCCACCAGCAGAGATCGTGGGGTCACAGATACGCAGTATTTT. It translates to CATSRDRGVTDTQYF. The full variable domain, in which reference TRBV15 and TRBJ2-3 provide the parts outside the CDR3, is DAMVIQNPRYQVTQFGKPVTLSCSQTLNHNVMYWYQQKSSQAPKLLFHYYDKDFNNEADTPDNFQSRRPNTSFCFLDIRSPGLGDTAMYLCATSRDRGVTDTQYFGPGTRLTVL.

This clone was picked up a small number of times. This chain links TRBV7-2 with TRBJ2-7, with 7 bases aligning to TRBD2. The junction had 10 bases not matched to a gene; V was cut back by 3 bases and J by 5 bases. Germline lookup yields CDR1 SGHTA and CDR2 FQGNSA. The CDR3 loop spans 15 amino acids. The DNA for the CDR3 is TGTGCCAGCAGCTTTTCGCTAGCGGTGAGCAACGAGCAGTACTTC. Protein: CASSFSLAVSNEQYF.

This rearrangement joins TRBV30 to TRBJ2-4; unclear D gene. From germline, CDR1 is GTSNPN and CDR2 SVGIG (reference sequence). V was cut by 3 bases and J by 0 bases, with 15 bases left in between. This CDR3 spans 16 amino acids. The CDR3 is CAWRVVSTLAKNIQYF. The CDR3, as DNA: TGTGCCTGGAGGGTTGTATCGACCCTAGCCAAAAACATTCAGTACTTC.

Only a few counts were recorded for this clone. The V call is TRBV18, the J call TRBJ2-7; 9 bases fit TRBD1. The germline CDR1 and CDR2 sequences are KGHSH and LQKENI. Trimming cost V 1 base and J 5 bases; bases outside gene matches: 6. The CDR3 has 15 residues. The CDR3: CASSPQRTGVDEQYF. The CDR3 DNA follows: TGTGCCAGCTCACCACAGCGGACAGGGGTCGACGAGCAGTACTTC.

This clone was picked up a small number of times. CDR3 DNA: TGCAGCGTTGGAAGAAGTGACCCTGAAGCTTTCTTT. It yields the protein CSVGRSDPEAFF. The chain employs TRBV29-1 and TRBJ1-1; D gene uncertain. The V end lost 4 bases, the J end lost 6 bases, and 12 bases lay between the germline ends. Germline V gene sequence: CDR1 SQVTM, CDR2 ANQGSEA. This CDR3 is built from 12 residues.

The chain employs TRBV9 and TRBJ2-3; 10 nucleotides match TRBD2. There are 16 residues in the CDR3. The ends lost 2 bases at V and 2 bases at J; junction bases unmatched: 5. Germline lookup yields CDR1 SGDLS and CDR2 YYNGEE. CDR3 DNA sequence: TGTGCCAGCAGCGTGACTAGCGGGTATATCACAGATACGCAGTATTTT. Its translation: CASSVTSGYITDTQYF.

This clone was seen a few times. A single base is all that separates this from a far larger clone, so a read error is likely. The gene calls are TRBV18 and TRBJ2-7; 12 bases line up with TRBD2. V trimming: 6 bases; J trimming: 2 bases; junction bases outside the gene matches: 5. CDR3 size: 15 residues. Per germline, CDR1 KGHSH and CDR2 LQKENI. CDR3 nucleotide sequence: TGTGCCAGCTCTCCCCCTAGCGGGGGGGCCTACGAGCAGTACTTC. Its translation: CASSPPSGGAYEQYF.

The genes are TRBV2 and TRBJ2-3, with 7 bases lining up with TRBD2. Germline V gene lookup returns CDR1 SNHLY and CDR2 FYNNEI. The V and J ends lost 7 bases and 3 bases, in that order; junction bases with no gene match: 7. This CDR3 has 14 amino acids. The DNA of the CDR3 is TGTGCCAGCAAACTTGCGGGAGTAACAGATACGCAGTATTTT. Its protein product is CASKLAGVTDTQYF.